Listed here are 7 T cell receptor beta chains from one sample, sequenced in a study of glioma-infiltrating T cells after dendritic cell vaccination. Data came from immunoSEQ multiplex PCR; TCRdb stores just in-frame clones and leaves some out. The sample carries around 90,000 clones, around 80% recorded once. The source material was blood, sampled before dendritic cell vaccination. These receptors were taken from a human donor with glioblastoma.

V gene TRBV5-1 combines with J gene TRBJ2-5; 7 bases map to TRBD1. The CDR3 contains 14 residues. The V gene's germline CDR1 is SGHRS and CDR2 YFSETQ. With 4 bases clipped from V and 3 bases from J, the junction kept 6 bases outside the gene matches. Here the CDR3 DNA reads TGCGCCAGCAGCAGAGGACAGGAGAAAGAGACCCAGTACTTC. Amino acids: CASSRGQEKETQYF.

This clone was counted once. V is TRBV18 and J is TRBJ2-7; no definite D call. There are 12 residues in the CDR3. CDR1 and CDR2 from the germline V gene are KGHSH and LQKENI. Trimming pared 3 bases from V and 5 bases from J, leaving 8 bases between. In DNA form, the CDR3 reads TGTGCCAGCTCACCCTCTTTCCACGAGCAGTACTTC. This sequence encodes CASSPSFHEQYF.

V gene TRBV28 combines with J gene TRBJ2-7; TRBD1 is a possible D gene (7 bases). Germline CDR1 MDHEN, CDR2 SYDVKM. The CDR3 spans 14 residues. The V end lost 6 bases, the J end lost 3 bases, and 15 bases lay between the germline ends. The CDR3 loop is CASRGAQGGYEQYF. The CDR3 nucleotides are TGTGCCAGCAGGGGGGCCCAGGGGGGCTACGAGCAGTACTTC. Full variable domain (rest looked up from reference TRBV28 and TRBJ2-7): DVKVTQSSRYLVKRTGEKVFLECVQDMDHENMFWYRQDPGLGLRLIYFSYDVKMKEKGDIPEGYSVSREKKERFSLILESASTNQTSMYLCASRGAQGGYEQYFGPGTRLTVT.

The chain recombines TRBV9 with TRBJ2-1; D might be TRBD1 (6 bases). The germline V gene has CDR1 SGDLS and CDR2 YYNGEE. V was cut by 4 bases and J by 6 bases, with 20 bases left in between. The CDR3 has 16 amino acids. The CDR3 DNA reads as TGTGCCAGCAGCCCTCCGGGACACCCCGACCTCAATGAGCAGTTCTTC. Encoded protein: CASSPPGHPDLNEQFF.

In its sample, this clone was seen a few times. This chain joins TRBV6-5 and TRBJ2-7; 13 bases agree with TRBD2. Germline V gene lookup returns CDR1 MNHEY and CDR2 SVGAGI. After removal of 5 bases from V and 2 bases from J, the junction contained 3 bases not matched to a gene. The CDR3 runs to 15 residues. The CDR3 DNA sequence: TGTGCCAGCAGTCGGACTAGCGGGAGCCCCTACGAGCAGTACTTC. Translated: CASSRTSGSPYEQYF.

The V call is TRBV15, the J call TRBJ2-1, with TRBD2 matching over 11 bases. Germline lookup yields CDR1 LNHNV and CDR2 YYDKDF (reference sequence). The CDR3 runs 15 residues. Unmatched junction bases numbered 4, after V lost 5 bases and J lost 4 bases. The chain's CDR3 is CATSGGLAEYNEQFF. The CDR3 DNA reads as TGTGCCACCAGCGGGGGACTAGCGGAATACAATGAGCAGTTCTTC.

The V gene is TRBV29-1, the J gene TRBJ1-1, with D maybe TRBD1 (5 bases). The V end was cut by 7 bases, the J end by 4 bases, with 16 bases between. There are 13 residues in the CDR3. Looked up from germline, CDR1 is SQVTM and CDR2 is ANQGSEA. This CDR3 is CSAKDTRGTEAFF. CDR3 nucleotide sequence: TGCAGCGCTAAGGACACGAGAGGCACTGAAGCTTTCTTT.